The 17 T cell receptor beta chains given below trace back to one sample, sequenced in a study of Graves' ophthalmopathy and Graves' hyperthyroidism. The TCR beta CDR3 regions underwent amplification from RNA transcripts. HTBI primers primed a first-round RT-PCR, and a second-round multiplex PCR followed. TCRdb processed the multiplex PCR reads anew with MiXCR; each CDR3 protein has one entry. The sample has some 390,000 distinct CDR3 sequences, 15% to 20% seen once. The source material was peripheral blood. These receptor sequences come from a woman aged 18-29 years with Graves' ophthalmopathy.

In this sample, this clonotype turned up many times. V is TRBV6-2 or TRBV6-3 and J is TRBJ1-2, with D perhaps matching TRBD1 (6 bases). Germline-derived CDR1 and CDR2 are MNHEY and SVGEGT. The CDR3 is 18 residues long. The germline V and J ends were trimmed by 1 base and 0 bases, with 18 bases remaining between them. Here the CDR3 reads CASSYLGHSKRANYGYTF. The CDR3 nucleotides are TGTGCCAGCAGTTACTTGGGACACTCCAAAAGGGCTAACTATGGCTACACCTTC.

This clonotype was seen ten or more times. The V gene is TRBV3-1, the J gene TRBJ1-1; tentatively, D is TRBD1 (5 bases). CDR1 is LGHDT and CDR2 is YNNKEL in the germline V gene (reference sequence). The CDR3 is 18 amino acids. V lost 0 bases and J lost 6, with 23 bases in between. The CDR3 spells CASSQDFSGRGVRPEAFF. The CDR3 DNA follows: TGTGCCAGCAGCCAAGATTTCTCAGGGAGGGGTGTGAGACCTGAAGCTTTCTTT. The full variable domain, with the rest looked up from reference TRBV3-1 and TRBJ1-1, is DTAVSQTPKYLVTQMGNDKSIKCEQNLGHDTMYWYKQDSKKFLKIMFSYNNKELIINETVPNRFSPKSPDKAHLNLHINSLELGDSAVYFCASSQDFSGRGVRPEAFFGQGTRLTVV.

This clonotype was seen many times. The CDR3 sequence: CATSTGSHGYTF. DNA of the CDR3: TGTGCCACCAGTACAGGGAGCCATGGCTACACCTTC. The rearrangement links TRBV15 to TRBJ1-2; possible D gene TRBD1, 6 bases. In germline, CDR1 is LNHNV, CDR2 YYDKDF (reference sequence). The CDR3 extends over 12 amino acids. V was trimmed by 6 bases and J by 6 bases, leaving 11 bases between them.

This clonotype came up many times. The chain couples TRBV6-1 to TRBJ1-5, with D unresolved. V was cut by 5 bases and J by 1 base, with 9 bases left in between. CDR1 and CDR2 from the germline V gene are MNHNS and SASEGT. The CDR3 has 14 residues. The CDR3 region has the DNA TGTGCCAGCAGTCCTGACGGGAGCAATCAGCCCCAGCATTTT. Its protein product is CASSPDGSNQPQHF.

This clonotype was observed at least ten times. V and J are TRBV20-1 and TRBJ1-2; D remains ambiguous. Germline V gene data show CDR1 as DFQATT and CDR2 as SNEGSKA (reference sequence). Trimming left V 3 bases short and J 7 bases short, with 15 bases between. The CDR3 is made up of 13 amino acids. CDR3 bases: TGCAGTGCTAGCTCCGCGACGAGTAGTGGCTACACCTTC. This codes for CSASSATSSGYTF.

This clonotype showed up many times. V usage is TRBV11-2 and J usage is TRBJ1-1; 8 positions match TRBD1. The V gene's germline CDR1 is SGHAT and CDR2 FQNNGV. J was trimmed by 1 base and V by 5 bases; bases with no gene match: 3. CDR3 size: 14 residues. Here the CDR3 DNA reads TGTGCCAGCAGCCAGACAGGGGCGAACACTGAAGCTTTCTTT. This sequence encodes CASSQTGANTEAFF.

Ten or more counts support this clonotype. The chain uses TRBV6-1 and TRBJ2-7; D not certain. V dropped 6 bases and J dropped 0 bases, with 12 bases sitting between them. Germline CDR1 MNHNS, CDR2 SASEGT. The CDR3 is made up of 14 amino acids. The CDR3 here is CASSPNRSSYEQYF. As DNA, the CDR3 is TGTGCCAGCAGCCCGAATAGGAGCTCCTACGAGCAGTACTTC.

This clonotype showed up many times. This sequence joins TRBV20-1 and TRBJ2-7; 8 bases are a match to TRBD2. The V segment lost 8 bases and the J segment 1 base; nucleotides outside the gene matches: 10. The CDR3 has 14 residues. Per the germline V gene, CDR1 is DFQATT and CDR2 is SNEGSKA (reference sequence). DNA for the CDR3: TGCAGTTTAGAAGGACCGGGAGGGTCCTACGAGCAGTACTTC. It yields the protein CSLEGPGGSYEQYF.

This clonotype was observed many times. The V and J genes are TRBV6-2 or TRBV6-3 and TRBJ2-5; 11 nucleotides agree with TRBD2. Germline V lookup: CDR1 MNHEY, CDR2 SVGEGT. The V segment lost 5 bases and the J segment 1 base; nucleotides outside the gene matches: 3. The length of the CDR3 is 15 residues. CDR3 sequence: CASSTSGGLQETQYF. In nucleotides, the CDR3 is TGTGCCAGCAGTACTAGCGGGGGCCTCCAAGAGACCCAGTACTTC.

This clonotype was seen ten or more times. The chain links TRBV6-2 or TRBV6-3 to TRBJ2-7, with TRBD2 as a possible D gene (7 bases). Between the trimmed V and J ends, which lost 10 bases and 3 bases, there was a span of 19 bases. CDR1 is MNHEY, CDR2 SVGEGT, per germline. The CDR3 runs to 14 residues. DNA of the CDR3: TGTGCCACGAGAAGGGCGGGGGCGAACTACGAGCAGTACTTC. Translating gives CATRRAGANYEQYF.

This clonotype showed up many times. The chain links TRBV5-1 to TRBJ2-7, with D possibly called TRBD1 or TRBD2 (5 bases each). Germline CDR1 is SGHRS and CDR2 is YFSETQ. This CDR3 contains 14 residues. V lost 0 bases and J lost 2, with 9 bases in between. The CDR3 nucleotides are TGCGCCAGCAGCTTGGGCCGGGGACCCTACGAGCAGTACTTC. Its protein product is CASSLGRGPYEQYF.

This sequence joins TRBV12-3 or TRBV12-4 and TRBJ2-7; D is uncertain. Trimming removed 6 bases at V and 7 bases at J, with 13 bases between. The CDR3 extends over 12 amino acids. The CDR3 DNA follows: TGTGCCAGCAGCCTATACCTAGGGGAGCAGTACTTC. Its translation: CASSLYLGEQYF.

This clonotype was seen repeatedly, ten times or more. The CDR3 protein is CASSYGAEQPQHF. Here the CDR3 DNA reads TGTGCCAGCAGTTACGGGGCGGAACAGCCCCAGCATTTT. This chain links TRBV27 with TRBJ1-5; the D gene is possibly TRBD1 (5 bases). Germline V gene sequence: CDR1 MNHEY, CDR2 SMNVEV (reference sequence). CDR3 length equals 13 residues. V dropped 4 bases and J dropped 7 bases, with 11 bases sitting between them.

In its sample, this clonotype was seen many times. The rearrangement joins TRBV7-2 to TRBJ2-2; TRBD2 is a possible D gene (5 bases). The V gene lost 6 bases and the J gene lost 1 base, with 9 bases spanning the gap. In germline, CDR1 is SGHTA, CDR2 FQGNSA. The CDR3 covers 14 residues. CDR3 DNA: TGTGCCAGCAGTCTAGGACTGAACACCGGGGAGCTGTTTTTT. Translated: CASSLGLNTGELFF. Filled out from reference TRBV7-2 and TRBJ2-2, the complete variable domain reads GAGVSQSPSNKVTEKGKDVELRCDPISGHTALYWYRQSLGQGLEFLIYFQGNSAPDKSGLPSDRFSAERTGGSVSTLTIQRTQQEDSAVYLCASSLGLNTGELFFGEGSRLTVL.

This clonotype was detected many times. A much bigger clone sits one base away, suggesting this may be a read error. This chain joins TRBV19 and TRBJ2-2, with D perhaps matching TRBD2 (6 bases). The CDR3 sequence is 14 residues long. Looked up from germline, CDR1 is LNHDA and CDR2 is SQIVND (reference sequence). The CDR3 reads CASSRDPNTGGLFF. For the CDR3, the DNA is TGTGCCAGTAGTCGCGACCCAAACACCGGGGGGCTGTTTTTT.

This clonotype was observed many times. In DNA form, the CDR3 reads TGTGCCAGCAGCCTCAGGGGGACGTGGGCTGGGGGCACTGAAGCTTTCTTT. It encodes CASSLRGTWAGGTEAFF. V and J are TRBV7-9 and TRBJ1-1; TRBD1 agrees at 7 bases. The CDR3 is made up of 17 amino acids. After removal of 5 bases from V and 4 bases from J, the junction contained 16 bases not matched to a gene. Looked up from germline, CDR1 is SEHNR and CDR2 is FQNEAQ (reference sequence).

The rearrangement joins TRBV27 to TRBJ1-2; 7 bases map to TRBD1. The germline gives CDR1 MNHEY, CDR2 SMNVEV (reference sequence). The CDR3 has 14 amino acids. V lost 4 bases and J lost 0; bases outside the gene matches: 2. The CDR3: CASSYGTANYGYTF. CDR3 nucleotide sequence: TGTGCCAGCAGTTATGGGACAGCTAACTATGGCTACACCTTC.